This T cell receptor beta chain stems from a study of cytomegalovirus exposure and HLA in healthy donors. On the study more broadly: Findings of an earlier analysis included under 140 million unique TCR beta sequences from some 180 million T cells.

This cohort consisted of healthy bone marrow donors. Primers: 60 Vbeta forward and 13 Jbeta reverse. Assay: immunoSEQ multiplex PCR; the TCRdb copy retains only in-frame clones and omits some. The sample lists approximately 100,000 clones, 79% occurring once. General observations from the study: The only immune exposure information that was available was CMV serostatus.

Turning to this clone: Its antigen is still unknown.

Sequencing input: PBMCs. This receptor was obtained from a female donor in good health and CMV-seropositive.

The CDR3 nucleotides read TGTGCCAGCAGCGCCGGACAGTACACTGAAGCTTTCTTT. Encoded protein: CASSAGQYTEAFF. V gene TRBV5-4 combines with J gene TRBJ1-1, with TRBD1 as a possible D gene (6 bases). The CDR3 has 13 amino acids. CDR1 is SGHNT and CDR2 is YYREEE in the germline V gene (reference sequence). Trimming stripped 4 bases from V and 3 bases from J, with 10 bases between.